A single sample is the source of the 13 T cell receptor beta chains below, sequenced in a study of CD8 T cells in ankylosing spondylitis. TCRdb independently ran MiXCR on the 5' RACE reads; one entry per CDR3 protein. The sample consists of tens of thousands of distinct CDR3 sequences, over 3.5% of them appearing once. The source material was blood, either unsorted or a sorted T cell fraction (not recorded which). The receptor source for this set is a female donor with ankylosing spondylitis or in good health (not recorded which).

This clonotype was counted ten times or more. The CDR3 loop is CASSVDRGSGYTF. The CDR3 DNA reads TGTGCCAGCAGCGTGGACAGGGGCTCTGGCTACACCTTC. The V call is TRBV9, the J call TRBJ1-2; 9 nucleotides match TRBD1. CDR3 length: 13 amino acids. The germline V gene has CDR1 SGDLS and CDR2 YYNGEE. J gave up 7 bases and V 2 bases, and 3 bases lay outside the gene matches.

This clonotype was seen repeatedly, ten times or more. CDR3 nucleotide sequence: TGTGCCAGCAGCGTATCGACGAGGGGAGGTCTCACAGATACGCAGTATTTT. It encodes CASSVSTRGGLTDTQYF. This chain links TRBV9 with TRBJ2-3, with D possibly TRBD2 on 6 matching bases. Trimming took 1 base from V and 2 from J, leaving 17 bases between them. The CDR3 contains 17 residues. From germline, CDR1 is SGDLS and CDR2 YYNGEE.

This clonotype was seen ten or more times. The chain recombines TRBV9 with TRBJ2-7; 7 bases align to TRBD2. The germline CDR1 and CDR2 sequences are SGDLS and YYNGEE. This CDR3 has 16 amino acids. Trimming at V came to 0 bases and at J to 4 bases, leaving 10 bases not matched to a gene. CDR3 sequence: CASSVAGGLPLYEQYF. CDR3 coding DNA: TGTGCCAGCAGCGTAGCGGGGGGACTTCCCTTATACGAGCAGTACTTC.

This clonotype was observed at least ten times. CDR3 in amino acids: CASSRGGIGQETQYF. The DNA of the CDR3 is TGTGCCAGCAGCCGAGGAGGGATCGGACAAGAGACCCAGTACTTC. The chain joins TRBV9 to TRBJ2-5; possibly TRBD2 for D (6 bases). The CDR3 sequence is 15 residues long. V lost 4 bases and J lost 2, with 15 bases in between. From germline, CDR1 is SGDLS and CDR2 YYNGEE.

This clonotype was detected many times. The CDR3, as DNA: TGTGCCAGCAGCGTAGATTTAAGGGACACTGAAGCTTTCTTT. Protein: CASSVDLRDTEAFF. The V and J genes are TRBV9 and TRBJ1-1; D unresolved. With 0 bases removed from V and 3 bases from J, the gap between germline ends came to 9 bases. Germline V gene sequence: CDR1 SGDLS, CDR2 YYNGEE. The CDR3 sequence is 14 residues long.

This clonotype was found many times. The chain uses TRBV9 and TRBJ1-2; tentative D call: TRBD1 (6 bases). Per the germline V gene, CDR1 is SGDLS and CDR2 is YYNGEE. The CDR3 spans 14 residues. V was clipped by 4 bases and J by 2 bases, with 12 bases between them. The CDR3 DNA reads TGTGCCAGCAGCTCCCCAGGGGAAAACTATGGCTACACCTTC. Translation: CASSSPGENYGYTF.

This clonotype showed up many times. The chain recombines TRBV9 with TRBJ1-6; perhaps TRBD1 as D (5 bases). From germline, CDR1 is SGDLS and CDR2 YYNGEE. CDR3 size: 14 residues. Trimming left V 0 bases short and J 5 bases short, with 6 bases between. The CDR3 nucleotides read TGTGCCAGCAGCGTAGTAGGGGATAATTCACCCCTCCACTTT. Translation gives CASSVVGDNSPLHF.

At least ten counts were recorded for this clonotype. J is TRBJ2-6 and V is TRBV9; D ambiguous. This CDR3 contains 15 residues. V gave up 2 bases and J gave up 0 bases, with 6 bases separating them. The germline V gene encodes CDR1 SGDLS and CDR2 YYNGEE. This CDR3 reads CASSVGPSGANVLTF. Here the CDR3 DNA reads TGTGCCAGCAGCGTTGGGCCCTCTGGGGCCAACGTCCTGACTTTC.

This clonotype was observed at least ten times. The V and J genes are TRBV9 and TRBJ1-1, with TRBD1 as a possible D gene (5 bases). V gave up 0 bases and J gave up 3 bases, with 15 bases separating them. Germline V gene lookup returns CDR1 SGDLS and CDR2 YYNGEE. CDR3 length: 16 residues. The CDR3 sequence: CASSVGVWGRDTEAFF. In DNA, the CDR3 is TGTGCCAGCAGCGTAGGTGTGTGGGGCAGGGACACTGAAGCTTTCTTT.

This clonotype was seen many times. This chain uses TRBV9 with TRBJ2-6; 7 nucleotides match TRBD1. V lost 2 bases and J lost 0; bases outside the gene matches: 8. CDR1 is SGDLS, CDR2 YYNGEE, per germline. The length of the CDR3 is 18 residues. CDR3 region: CASSVSGQLFSGANVLTF. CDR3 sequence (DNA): TGTGCCAGCAGCGTCTCGGGACAGCTCTTCTCTGGGGCCAACGTCCTGACTTTC.

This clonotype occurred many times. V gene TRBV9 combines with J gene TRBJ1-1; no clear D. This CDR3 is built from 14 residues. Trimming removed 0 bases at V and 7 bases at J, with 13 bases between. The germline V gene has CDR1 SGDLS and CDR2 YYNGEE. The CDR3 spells CASSVDVSHLEAFF. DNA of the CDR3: TGTGCCAGCAGCGTAGACGTATCACACCTTGAAGCTTTCTTT.

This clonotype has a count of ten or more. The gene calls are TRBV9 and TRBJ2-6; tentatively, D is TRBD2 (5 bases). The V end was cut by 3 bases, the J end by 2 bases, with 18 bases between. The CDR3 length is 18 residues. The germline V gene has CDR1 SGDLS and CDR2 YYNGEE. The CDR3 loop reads CASSGLEDPRPGANVLTF. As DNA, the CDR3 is TGTGCCAGCAGCGGTTTGGAGGACCCACGCCCTGGGGCCAACGTCCTGACTTTC.

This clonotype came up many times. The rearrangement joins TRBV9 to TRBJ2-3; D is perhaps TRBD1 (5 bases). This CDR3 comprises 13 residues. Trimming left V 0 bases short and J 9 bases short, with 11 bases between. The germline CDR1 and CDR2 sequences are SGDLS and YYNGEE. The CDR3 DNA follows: TGTGCCAGCAGCGTAGAGGGGTATGACACGCAGTATTTT. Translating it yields CASSVEGYDTQYF.